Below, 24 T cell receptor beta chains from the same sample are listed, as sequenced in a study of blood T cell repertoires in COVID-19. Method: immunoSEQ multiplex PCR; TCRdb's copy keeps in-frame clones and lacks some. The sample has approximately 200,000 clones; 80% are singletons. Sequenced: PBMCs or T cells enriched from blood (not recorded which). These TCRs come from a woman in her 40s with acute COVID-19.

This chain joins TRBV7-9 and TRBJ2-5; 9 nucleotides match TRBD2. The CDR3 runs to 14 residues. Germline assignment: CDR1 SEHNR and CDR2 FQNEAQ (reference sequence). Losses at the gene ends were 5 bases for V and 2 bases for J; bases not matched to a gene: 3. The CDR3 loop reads CASSLLAGQETQYF. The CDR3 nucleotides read TGTGCCAGCAGCCTCCTAGCGGGGCAAGAGACCCAGTACTTC. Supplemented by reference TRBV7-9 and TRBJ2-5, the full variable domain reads DTGVSQNPRHKITKRGQNVTFRCDPISEHNRLYWYRQTLGQGPEFLTYFQNEAQLEKSRLLSDRFSAERPKGSFSTLEIQRTEQGDSAMYLCASSLLAGQETQYFGPGTRLLVL.

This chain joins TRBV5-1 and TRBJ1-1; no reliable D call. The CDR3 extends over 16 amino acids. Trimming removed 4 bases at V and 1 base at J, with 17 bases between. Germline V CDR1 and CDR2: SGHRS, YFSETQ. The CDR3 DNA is TGCGCCAGCAGCCCCACGGACGGGGTGGGGAACACTGAAGCTTTCTTT. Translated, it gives CASSPTDGVGNTEAFF.

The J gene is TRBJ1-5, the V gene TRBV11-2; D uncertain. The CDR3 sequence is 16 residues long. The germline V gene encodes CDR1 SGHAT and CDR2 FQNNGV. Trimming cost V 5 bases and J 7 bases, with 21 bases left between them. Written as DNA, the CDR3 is TGTGCCAGCAGCCCCCCCTTCACAGTCTTTGGGCAGCCCCAGCATTTT. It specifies CASSPPFTVFGQPQHF.

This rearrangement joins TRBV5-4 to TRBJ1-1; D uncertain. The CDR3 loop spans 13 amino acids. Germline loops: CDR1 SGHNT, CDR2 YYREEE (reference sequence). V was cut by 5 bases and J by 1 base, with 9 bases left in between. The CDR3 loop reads CASRLEENTEAFF. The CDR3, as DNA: TGTGCCAGCAGGTTAGAGGAGAACACTGAAGCTTTCTTT.

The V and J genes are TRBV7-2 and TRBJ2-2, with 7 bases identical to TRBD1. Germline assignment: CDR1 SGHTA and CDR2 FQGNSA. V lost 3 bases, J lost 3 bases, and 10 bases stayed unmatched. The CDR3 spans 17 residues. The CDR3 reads CASSFRDRGRYTGELFF. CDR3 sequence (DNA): TGTGCCAGCAGCTTCCGGGACAGAGGAAGGTACACCGGGGAGCTGTTTTTT.

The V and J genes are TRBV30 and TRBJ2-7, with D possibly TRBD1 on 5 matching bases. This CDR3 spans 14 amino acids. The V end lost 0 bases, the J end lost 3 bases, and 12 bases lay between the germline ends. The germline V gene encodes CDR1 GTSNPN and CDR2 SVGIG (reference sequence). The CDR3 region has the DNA TGTGCCTGGAGTGTACAGGCAGGCGGCTACGAGCAGTACTTC. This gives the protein CAWSVQAGGYEQYF.

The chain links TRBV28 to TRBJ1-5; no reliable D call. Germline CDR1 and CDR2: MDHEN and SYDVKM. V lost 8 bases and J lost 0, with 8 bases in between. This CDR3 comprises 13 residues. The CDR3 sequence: CASEGYSNQPQHF. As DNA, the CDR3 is TGTGCCAGCGAGGGTTATAGCAATCAGCCCCAGCATTTT.

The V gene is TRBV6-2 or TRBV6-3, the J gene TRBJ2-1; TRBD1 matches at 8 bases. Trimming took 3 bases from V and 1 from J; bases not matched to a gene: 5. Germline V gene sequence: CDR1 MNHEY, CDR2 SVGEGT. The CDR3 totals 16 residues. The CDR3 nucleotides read TGTGCCAGCAGTTATTCAGGGGGCCCATCCTACAATGAGCAGTTCTTC. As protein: CASSYSGGPSYNEQFF.

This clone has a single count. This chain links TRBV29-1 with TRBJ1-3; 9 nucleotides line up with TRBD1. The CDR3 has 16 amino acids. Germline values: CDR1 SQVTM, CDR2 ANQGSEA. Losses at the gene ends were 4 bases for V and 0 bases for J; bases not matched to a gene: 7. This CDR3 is CSVAGQGDLSGNTIYF. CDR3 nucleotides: TGCAGCGTTGCGGGACAGGGTGATCTCTCTGGAAACACCATATATTTT.

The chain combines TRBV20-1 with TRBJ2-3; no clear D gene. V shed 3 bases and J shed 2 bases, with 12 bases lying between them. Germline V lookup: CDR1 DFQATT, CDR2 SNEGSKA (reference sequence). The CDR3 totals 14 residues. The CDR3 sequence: CSASAPTITDTQYF. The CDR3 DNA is TGCAGTGCTAGTGCACCTACCATCACAGATACGCAGTATTTT.

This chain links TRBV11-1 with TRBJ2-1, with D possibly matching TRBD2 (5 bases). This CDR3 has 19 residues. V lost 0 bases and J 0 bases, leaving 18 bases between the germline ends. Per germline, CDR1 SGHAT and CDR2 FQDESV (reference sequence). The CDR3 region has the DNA TGTGCCAGCAGCTTAGCCACCCACCAAACGGGGTCCTCCTACAATGAGCAGTTCTTC. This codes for CASSLATHQTGSSYNEQFF.

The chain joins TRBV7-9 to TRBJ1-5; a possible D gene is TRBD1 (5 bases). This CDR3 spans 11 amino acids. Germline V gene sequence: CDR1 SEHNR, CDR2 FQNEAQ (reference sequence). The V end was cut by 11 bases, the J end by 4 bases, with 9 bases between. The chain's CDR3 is CAAGENQPQHF. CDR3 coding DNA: TGTGCCGCGGGGGAAAATCAGCCCCAGCATTTT.

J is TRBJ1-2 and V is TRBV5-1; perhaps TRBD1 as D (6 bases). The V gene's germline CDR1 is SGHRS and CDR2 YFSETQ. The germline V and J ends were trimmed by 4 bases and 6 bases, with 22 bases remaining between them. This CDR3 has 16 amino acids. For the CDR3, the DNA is TGCGCCAGCAGCATATCCCGGGACAATTTGGAGAATGGCTACACCTTC. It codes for CASSISRDNLENGYTF. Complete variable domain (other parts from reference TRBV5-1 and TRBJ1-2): KAGVTQTPRYLIKTRGQQVTLSCSPISGHRSVSWYQQTPGQGLQFLFEYFSETQRNKGNFPGRFSGRQFSNSRSEMNVSTLELGDSALYLCASSISRDNLENGYTFGSGTRLTVV.

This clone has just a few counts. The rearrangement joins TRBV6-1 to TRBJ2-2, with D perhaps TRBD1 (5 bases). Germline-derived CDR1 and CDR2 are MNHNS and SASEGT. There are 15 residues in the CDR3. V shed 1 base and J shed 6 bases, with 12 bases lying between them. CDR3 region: CASSEEGAVAGELFF. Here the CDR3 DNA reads TGTGCCAGCAGTGAAGAAGGGGCGGTGGCCGGGGAGCTGTTTTTT.

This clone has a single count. CDR3 bases: TGTGCCAGCAGCCGAGAAAGGAGGCAAGAGACCCAGTACTTC. Its protein is CASSRERRQETQYF. This chain links TRBV5-6 with TRBJ2-5, with a possible D match to TRBD2 (5 bases). Trimming removed 4 bases at V and 2 bases at J, with 12 bases between. The CDR3 is 14 amino acids. Per germline, CDR1 SGHDT and CDR2 YYEEEE.

The CDR3 is CASSQSTSIGGSDQPQHF. The DNA of the CDR3 is TGCGCCAGCAGCCAATCTACTTCGATCGGGGGATCAGATCAGCCCCAGCATTTT. The chain carries TRBV4-3 and TRBJ1-5; D possibly corresponds to TRBD1 (5 bases). Germline CDR1 and CDR2: LGHNA and YSLEER. This CDR3 is 18 amino acids long. Trimming took off 2 bases at V and 5 bases at J, with 22 bases between the two ends.

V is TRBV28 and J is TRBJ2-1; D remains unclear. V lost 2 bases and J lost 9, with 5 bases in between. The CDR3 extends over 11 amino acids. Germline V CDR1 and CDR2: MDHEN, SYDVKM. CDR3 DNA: TGTGCCAGCAGTTTACTCAGTGAGCAGTTCTTC. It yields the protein CASSLLSEQFF.

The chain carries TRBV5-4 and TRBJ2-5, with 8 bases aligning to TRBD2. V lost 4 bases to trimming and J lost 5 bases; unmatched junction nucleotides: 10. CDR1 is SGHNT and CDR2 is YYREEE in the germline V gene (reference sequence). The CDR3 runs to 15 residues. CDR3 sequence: CASSPAGRAKETQYF. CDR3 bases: TGTGCCAGCAGCCCGGCCGGGAGGGCTAAGGAGACCCAGTACTTC.

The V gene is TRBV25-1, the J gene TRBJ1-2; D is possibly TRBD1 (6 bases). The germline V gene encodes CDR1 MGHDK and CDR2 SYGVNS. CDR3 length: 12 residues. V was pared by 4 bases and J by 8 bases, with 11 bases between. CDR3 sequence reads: CASSGYQGGYTF. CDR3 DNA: TGTGCCAGCAGTGGATATCAGGGGGGCTACACCTTC.

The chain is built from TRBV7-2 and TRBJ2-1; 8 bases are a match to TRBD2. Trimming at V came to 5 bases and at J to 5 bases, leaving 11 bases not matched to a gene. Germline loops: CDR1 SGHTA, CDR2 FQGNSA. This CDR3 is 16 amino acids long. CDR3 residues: CASSPGVAGRNNEQFF. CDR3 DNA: TGTGCCAGCAGCCCTGGGGTAGCGGGGCGGAACAATGAGCAGTTCTTC.

The chain's CDR3 is CASRTGNTEAFF. DNA for the CDR3: TGTGCCAGCAGGACAGGGAACACTGAAGCTTTCTTT. The genes are TRBV12-3 or TRBV12-4 and TRBJ1-1, with D possibly being TRBD1 (6 bases). CDR3 size: 12 residues. Deletions cut 6 bases from V and 1 base from J, with 6 bases between.

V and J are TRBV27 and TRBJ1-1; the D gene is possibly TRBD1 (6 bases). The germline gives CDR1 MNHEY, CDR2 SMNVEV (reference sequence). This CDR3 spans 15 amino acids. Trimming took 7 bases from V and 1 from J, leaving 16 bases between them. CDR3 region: CASNPTHRENTEAFF. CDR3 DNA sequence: TGTGCCAGCAACCCCACCCACAGGGAGAACACTGAAGCTTTCTTT.

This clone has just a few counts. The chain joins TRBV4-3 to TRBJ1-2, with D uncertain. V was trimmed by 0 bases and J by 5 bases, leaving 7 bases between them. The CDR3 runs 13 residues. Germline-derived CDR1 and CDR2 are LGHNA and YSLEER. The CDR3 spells CASSQDRLYGYTF. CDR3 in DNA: TGCGCCAGCAGCCAAGATCGTTTATATGGCTACACCTTC.

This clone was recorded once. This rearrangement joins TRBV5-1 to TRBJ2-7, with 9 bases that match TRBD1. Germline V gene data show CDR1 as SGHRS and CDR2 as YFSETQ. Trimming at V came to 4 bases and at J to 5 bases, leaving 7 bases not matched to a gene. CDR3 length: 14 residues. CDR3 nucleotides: TGCGCCAGCAGCAATGGGGACAGGGTCAACGAGCAGTACTTC. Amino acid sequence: CASSNGDRVNEQYF.